This T cell receptor beta chain was sequenced for a study of response to subunit inactivated influenza vaccine. Whole-study findings and limits: Authors suggested few new T cells are recruited by each seasonal influenza vaccination.

Using its own MiXCR run on the RT-PCR reads, TCRdb lists one record per CDR3 protein. This table holds hundreds of thousands of distinct CDR3 sequences, approximately 15% found once. V was pared by 5 bases and J by 4 bases, with 10 bases of the junction left unmatched. The CDR3 is made up of 16 amino acids. Germline loops: CDR1 MDHEN, CDR2 SYDVKM. On this clonotype: Antigen: not known.

The chain recombines TRBV28 with TRBJ1-2; 10 bases are a match to TRBD1. This specimen was PBMCs from blood, taken 14 to 15 days before vaccination. The sequence was obtained from a man aged 50 to 60 who received an inactivated influenza vaccine. The CDR3 protein is CASSTPTGGAFYGYTF. The CDR3 nucleotides are TGTGCCAGCAGTACTCCGACAGGGGGCGCATTCTATGGCTACACCTTC.